A selection of T cell receptor beta chains follows, all from one sample in a study of breast tumors, draining lymph nodes, adjacent tissues. TCRdb processed the multiplex PCR reads anew with MiXCR; each CDR3 protein has one entry. Here the sample spans roughly 260,000 distinct CDR3 sequences, 30% to 35% being singletons. The sample taken for sequencing was axillary lymph node tissue. Receptors were obtained from a female donor with breast cancer. Some clones in this sample may be carry-over from other donors' samples. Both conserved end residues are part of each CDR3. Each record gives: J gene, D gene, V gene, clone size, CDR3 protein, CDR3 DNA. D genes are given only for firm matches. Only some rows state a clone size, as once, few, many or a class for expanded clones.

>TRBJ2-1|TRBD2|TRBV4-1|-
CASSPASGRVSGNNEQFF
TGCGCCAGCAGCCCCGCTAGCGGGAGGGTCTCGGGGAACAATGAGCAGTTCTTC
>TRBJ2-5|TRBD2|TRBV14|many
CASSKGLAGGYETQYF
TGTGCCAGCAGCAAAGGACTAGCGGGAGGATACGAGACCCAGTACTTC
>TRBJ1-2|-|TRBV30|-
CAAGTIRANYGYTF
TGTGCCGCTGGGACGATCCGGGCCAACTATGGCTACACCTTC
>TRBJ2-6|TRBD1|TRBV7-9|-
CASSEIQGAYSSGPNVLTF
TGTGCCAGCAGCGAAATCCAGGGGGCTTACTCGAGTGGGCCCAACGTCCTGACTTTC
>TRBJ2-3|TRBD2|TRBV20-1|many
CSAVVSGSEADTQYF
TGCAGTGCGGTCGTTAGCGGGAGTGAGGCAGATACGCAGTATTTT
>TRBJ1-1|-|TRBV7-6|few
CASSLGGLNTEAFF
TGTGCCAGCAGCCTCGGAGGGTTGAACACTGAAGCTTTCTTT
>TRBJ1-1|TRBD1|TRBV11-3|-
CASSLGIGTGGYTEAFF
TGTGCCAGCAGCTTAGGGATCGGGACAGGGGGATATACTGAAGCTTTCTTT
>TRBJ2-6|TRBD2|TRBV7-9|many
CASSLGLAGGSGANVLTF
TGTGCCAGCAGCTTAGGACTAGCGGGAGGCTCTGGGGCCAACGTCCTGACTTTC
>TRBJ2-5|TRBD2|TRBV28|-
CASSLGAGPGGKETQYF
TGTGCCAGCAGTTTAGGGGCAGGCCCCGGGGGGAAAGAGACCCAGTACTTC
>TRBJ2-1|-|TRBV24-1|many
CATSGGSFYNEQFF
TGTGCCACCAGTGGGGGGAGTTTCTACAATGAGCAGTTCTTC
>TRBJ2-7|-|TRBV5-4|many
CASSFRRGTEQYF
TGTGCCAGCAGCTTCCGGAGGGGAACCGAGCAGTACTTC
>TRBJ2-5|TRBD1|TRBV19|many
CASSISDRGPPETQYF
TGTGCCAGTAGTATATCCGACAGGGGCCCCCCAGAGACCCAGTACTTC
>TRBJ2-1|-|TRBV19|many
CASSIGGEQFF
TGTGCCAGTAGTATAGGGGGTGAGCAGTTCTTC
>TRBJ1-6|-|TRBV5-1|-
CASSGTTDLNSPLHF
TGCGCCAGCAGCGGGACGACAGACTTGAATTCACCCCTCCACTTT
>TRBJ2-2|TRBD1|TRBV24-1|many
CATKQGQNTGELFF
TGTGCCACCAAACAGGGGCAGAACACCGGGGAGCTGTTTTTT
>TRBJ2-1|-|TRBV20-1|-
CSASLAGTNNEQLF
TGCAGTGCTAGCCTCGCTGGGACAAACAATGAGCAGCTCTTC
>TRBJ2-3|TRBD2|TRBV7-6|many
CASSSRTSPDTQYF
TGTGCCAGCAGCTCAAGGACTAGCCCAGATACGCAGTATTTT
>TRBJ2-7|-|TRBV6-6|many
CASSPPDRYEQYF
TGTGCCAGCAGTCCCCCGGATCGCTACGAGCAGTACTTC
>TRBJ2-5|-|TRBV12-5|many
CASGLATGETQYF
TGTGCTAGTGGTTTGGCCACGGGGGAGACCCAGTACTTC
>TRBJ2-4|-|TRBV30|few
CAWASGGATGIQYF
TGTGCCTGGGCAAGTGGGGGGGCTACTGGGATTCAGTACTTC
>TRBJ1-2|-|TRBV2|many
CASRYRVSYGYTF
TGTGCCAGCAGGTACAGGGTGAGCTATGGCTACACCTTC
>TRBJ2-7|-|TRBV6-6|many
CASSDRTVLAEQYF
TGTGCCAGCAGTGATAGGACAGTCCTTGCCGAGCAGTACTTC
>TRBJ2-7|-|TRBV24-1|many
CATSDGGAGVEQYF
TGTGCCACCAGTGATGGGGGGGCAGGCGTCGAGCAGTACTTC
>TRBJ1-6|-|TRBV14|-
CASNFYICSASTTNQGDSPLHF
-
>TRBJ1-2|-|TRBV7-9|many
CASSLNRMDYGYTF
TGTGCCAGCAGCTTAAACAGGATGGACTATGGCTACACCTTC
>TRBJ1-2|TRBD1|TRBV6-1|once
CASSGARTGTNYGYTF
TGTGCCAGCAGTGGAGCGCGGACAGGGACTAACTATGGCTACACCTTC
>TRBJ1-2|TRBD1|TRBV19|many
CASSIAGQGTYGYTF
TGTGCCAGTAGTATAGCGGGACAGGGGACCTATGGCTACACCTTC
>TRBJ2-5|TRBD2|TRBV3-1|few
CASSQELRLAGGRGTQYF
TGTGCCAGCAGCCAAGAATTGCGACTAGCGGGAGGGCGGGGGACCCAGTACTTC
>TRBJ1-5|-|TRBV27|-
CASSFNRVGQPQHF
TGTGCCAGCAGTTTTAACAGGGTTGGTCAGCCCCAGCATTTT
>TRBJ2-7|TRBD2|TRBV18|few
CASSKWTSGTSYEQYF
TGTGCCAGCTCAAAATGGACTAGCGGGACATCCTACGAGCAGTACTTC
>TRBJ1-5|-|TRBV9|-
CASSVEPSGPQHF
TGTGCCAGCAGCGTAGAGCCTAGCGGGCCCCAGCATTTT
>TRBJ1-2|TRBD1|TRBV5-8|many
CASSLAQGFHGYTF
TGTGCCAGCAGCTTGGCACAGGGGTTCCATGGCTACACCTTC
>TRBJ2-3|TRBD1|TRBV27|few
CASSSRQGAKDTQYF
TGTGCCAGCAGTTCCCGACAGGGGGCTAAAGATACGCAGTATTTT
>TRBJ2-1|TRBD1|TRBV12-3/TRBV12-4|many
CASSPGTGGYNEQFF
TGTGCCAGCAGTCCCGGGACAGGGGGATACAATGAGCAGTTCTTC
>TRBJ1-2|-|TRBV4-2|-
CASSPQRGYGYTF
TGTGCCAGCAGCCCTCAAAGAGGATATGGCTACACCTTC
>TRBJ2-7|-|TRBV6-5|few
CASSHSRGVYEQYF
TGTGCCAGCAGTCACTCGAGGGGGGTCTACGAGCAGTACTTC
>TRBJ2-1|TRBD2|TRBV15|-
CATSRRTSSYDEQFF
TGTGCCACCAGCAGAAGGACTAGCTCCTACGATGAGCAGTTCTTC
>TRBJ2-1|TRBD2|TRBV11-3|-
CASSLPGGRTSYEQFF
TGTGCCAGCAGCCTCCCTGGCGGGAGAACGTCCTATGAGCAGTTCTTC
>TRBJ2-2|-|TRBV29-1|-
CSLEGQPNTGELFF
TGCAGCTTGGAGGGACAGCCGAACACCGGGGAGCTGTTTTTT
>TRBJ1-6|-|TRBV7-9|many
CANSLTRGVLSPLHF
TGTGCCAACAGCTTAACTCGGGGCGTTCTATCACCCCTCCACTTT
>TRBJ2-5|TRBD1|TRBV6-5|many
CASSTTGTGAKYF
TGTGCCAGCAGTACTACCGGGACAGGGGCCAAGTACTTC
>TRBJ1-5|-|TRBV15|many
CATSREGDGNQPQHF
TGTGCCACCAGCAGAGAAGGGGATGGCAATCAGCCCCAGCATTTT
>TRBJ1-4|-|TRBV5-4|once
CASSVTGTKPEKLFF
TGTGCCAGCAGCGTCACCGGGACAAAGCCTGAAAAACTGTTCTTT
>TRBJ2-4|TRBD1|TRBV5-1|few
CASSLDTGGSGIQYF
TGCGCCAGCAGCTTGGATACAGGGGGGAGTGGCATTCAGTACTTC
>TRBJ1-5|TRBD1|TRBV19|many
CASSIRTGGGNQPQHF
TGTGCCAGTAGTATAAGGACAGGGGGCGGCAATCAGCCCCAGCATTTT
>TRBJ2-7|TRBD1|TRBV20-1|-
CSARTEDRESYEQYF
TGCAGTGCTAGAACTGAGGACAGGGAATCCTACGAGCAGTACTTC
>TRBJ2-1|-|TRBV13|many
CASSSAMSGPYNEQFF
TGTGCCAGCAGCTCGGCTATGAGCGGACCCTACAATGAGCAGTTCTTC
>TRBJ1-3|TRBD1|TRBV7-8|few
CASSLAGGQYSGNPIYF
TGTGCCAGCAGCTTAGCCGGGGGACAGTACTCTGGAAACCCCATATATTTT
>TRBJ1-2|-|TRBV15|-
CATSRDGYTF
TGTGCCACCAGCAGAGATGGCTACACCTTC
>TRBJ2-3|-|TRBV18|few
CASSAEVSDTQYF
TGTGCCAGCTCAGCTGAGGTGTCAGATACGCAGTATTTT